Listed below are T cell receptor beta chains from one sample, sequenced in a study of T-cell reconstitution after alpha-beta-depleted transplantation in children. TCRdb reprocessed the PCR reads with MiXCR, giving one entry per CDR3 protein. The sample holds 500,000 or so distinct CDR3 sequences, roughly 11% seen once. Material: PBMCs, mostly from graft donor cells, obtained 180 days after TCRalphabeta/CD19-depleted stem cell transplant. Source of these receptors: a female patient aged 2-15 years who had a stem cell transplant for aplastic anemia, so the T cells may come from the graft donor. Both conserved end residues are part of each CDR3. A D gene is named only where the DNA matches it firmly. Some rows have no size entry. The others give once, few or many, or a class for an expanded clone.

d_gene,v_gene,abundance,j_gene,CDR3aa,CDR3nt
.,TRBV7-2,few,TRBJ2-1,CASSLDPRYYNEQFF,TGTGCCAGCAGCTTAGACCCTAGGTACTACAATGAGCAGTTCTTC
.,TRBV28,.,TRBJ1-5,CASSQLVRNQPQHF,TGTGCCAGCAGTCAGCTGGTCAGGAATCAGCCCCAGCATTTT
.,TRBV20-1,few,TRBJ2-7,CSARDGGRGTYEQYF,TGCAGTGCTAGAGACGGGGGTCGGGGAACCTACGAGCAGTACTTC
TRBD2,TRBV7-2,.,TRBJ2-3,CASSVASGSNHGGQYF,TGTGCCAGCAGCGTAGCTAGCGGGAGCAACCATGGGGGGCAGTATTTT
TRBD1,TRBV28,few,TRBJ2-7,CASSPYSGTGYVEQYF,TGTGCCAGCAGTCCTTACTCAGGGACAGGGTATGTCGAGCAGTACTTC
TRBD2,TRBV14,.,TRBJ2-1,CASSQEPGLAGANEQFF,TGTGCCAGCAGCCAAGAACCCGGGCTAGCGGGAGCCAATGAGCAGTTCTTC
.,TRBV19,few,TRBJ1-1,CASRARNGGPQNTEAFF,TGTGCCAGTAGGGCCAGGAATGGGGGACCGCAGAACACTGAAGCTTTCTTT
TRBD1,TRBV12-3/TRBV12-4,many,TRBJ1-2,CASSFGDRVPYGYTF,TGTGCCAGCAGTTTTGGGGACAGGGTTCCCTATGGCTACACCTTC
TRBD2,TRBV10-2,many,TRBJ2-2,CASSGTSGSPGELFF,TGCGCCAGCAGTGGGACTAGCGGGAGTCCCGGGGAGCTGTTTTTT
TRBD2,TRBV20-1,.,TRBJ2-5,CSAPSGSETQYF,TGCAGTGCACCTAGCGGGAGTGAGACCCAGTACTTC
TRBD2,TRBV5-1,.,TRBJ2-4,CASSLGGRGPGTSGRDIQYF,TGCGCCAGCAGCTTGGGTGGTCGGGGGCCCGGGACTAGCGGGAGAGACATTCAGTACTTC